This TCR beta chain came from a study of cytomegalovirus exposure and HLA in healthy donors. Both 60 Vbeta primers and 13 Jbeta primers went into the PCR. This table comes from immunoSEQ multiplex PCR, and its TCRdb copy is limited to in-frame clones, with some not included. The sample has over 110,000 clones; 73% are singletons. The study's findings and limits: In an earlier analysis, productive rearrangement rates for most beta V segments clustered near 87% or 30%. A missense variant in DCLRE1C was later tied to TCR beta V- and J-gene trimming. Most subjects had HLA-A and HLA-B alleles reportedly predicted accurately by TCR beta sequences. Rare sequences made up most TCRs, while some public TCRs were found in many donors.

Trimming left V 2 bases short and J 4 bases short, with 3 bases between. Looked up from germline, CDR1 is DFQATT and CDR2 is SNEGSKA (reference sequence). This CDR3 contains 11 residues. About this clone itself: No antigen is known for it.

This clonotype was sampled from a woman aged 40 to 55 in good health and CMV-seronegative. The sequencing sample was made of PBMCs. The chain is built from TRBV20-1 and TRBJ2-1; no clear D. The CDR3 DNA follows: TGCAGTGCTAGACCGTACAATGAGCAGTTCTTC. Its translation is CSARPYNEQFF.